This TCR beta chain is from a study of shared clonotypes between healthy human individuals. Across the study: A couple of female and a few male donors aged 18 to 49 were enrolled.

With respect to this clone: Antigen: not known.

CDR3 length equals 15 residues. The V end lost 5 bases, the J end lost 5 bases, and 16 bases lay between the germline ends. The germline V gene encodes CDR1 SGHKS and CDR2 YYEKEE (reference sequence). The study's findings and limits: Among donors, clonotype sharing was expected to be affected by sequencing depth. As a rule, naive subsets had a larger estimated richness than memory subsets.

Only in-frame clones appear in the TCRdb table, and some are missing; sequencing was by immunoSEQ multiplex PCR. The sample contains about 2.4 million clones, 80% to 95% of which appear only once. The split of CD4+ cells yielded CD45RA+ naive and CD45RA-negative memory subsets. The chain has TRBV5-5 and TRBJ1-4; weak D call: TRBD1 (5 bases). This receptor was identified in a man between 18 and 29 years old in good health. Some clones in this sample may be carry-over from other donors' samples. The specimen sequenced was naive CD4+ T cells from PBMCs. Sample subset: CD45RA+ positively selected. CDR3 bases: TGTGCCAGCAGTCCCGTGGGACCTAAGAATGAAAAACTGTTTTTT. Its translation: CASSPVGPKNEKLFF.